This T cell receptor (beta chain) came from a study of beta chain features in type 1 diabetes. Overall study context: Cells sorted and examined across all samples totaled 85 million to 130 million.

Expressed TCRB transcripts were sequenced because the entire RNA isolate underwent reverse transcription. Sequencing used immunoSEQ multiplex PCR; TCRdb keeps in-frame clones, though not all of them. The sample shows 250,000 to 300,000 clones, around 24% of them seen only once. Germline values: CDR1 LGHNA, CDR2 YNFKEQ. The CDR3 runs 13 residues. Trimming pared 1 base from V and 4 bases from J, leaving 5 bases between. As for this clone: Its specificity is unknown.

A single heparinised blood sample, averaging around 120 mL, was obtained per donor. Markers CD45RO/CCR7/CD25/CD127/CD95/CD27 served to sort CD4+ naive, central memory, regulatory and stem cell-like memory cells. Study outcomes and limitations: Moderate but significant shortening of TCRB CDR3s was recorded in all four CD4+ subsets from Type 1 diabetes patients. Compared with healthy donors, patients appeared to share more similar naive, central memory and regulatory TCRB repertoires.

V gene TRBV4-2 combines with J gene TRBJ1-5; no clear D gene. The source is a woman in her 30s with type 1 diabetes. Sequencing input: naive CD4+ T cells from blood. DNA of the CDR3: TGTGCCAGCAGCCAAGTTCTTAATCAGCCCCAGCATTTT. Protein: CASSQVLNQPQHF.